The T cell receptor (beta chain) under discussion was sequenced for a study of blood T cell repertoires in COVID-19. The wider study: Donors in the United States, Italy and Spain gave samples during acute or convalescent COVID-19. In each case, the material was cDNA or gDNA derived from T cells, B-cell-depleted T cells, or PBMCs.

The assay was immunoSEQ multiplex PCR, and TCRdb's table has in-frame clones only and misses some. The profile shows 50,000 to 65,000 clones, about nine tenths of them singletons. Germline loops: CDR1 SGHRS, CDR2 YFSETQ. The CDR3 spans 14 residues. V shed 1 base, J shed 8 bases, and the junction held 5 bases outside the gene matches. The specimen was peripheral blood. The receptor comes from a woman aged 80 or older with COVID-19, enrolled during active disease. The V call is TRBV5-1, the J call TRBJ2-1; 8 bases are a match to TRBD2. CDR3 DNA sequence: TGCGCCAGCAGCTTGAGGACTAGCAACGATGAGCAGTTCTTC. Its protein is CASSLRTSNDEQFF.